This note documents a single T cell receptor beta chain sequence. The limits of the CDR3 on the DNA are not certain, so only TCRdb's listed CDR3 is given. In making diagnoses, clinical symptoms, serum thyroxine and TRAb, thyroid ultrasound and orbital computed tomography were all used. This entry is derived from a study of T cells in Graves' hyperthyroidism and ophthalmopathy. The CDR3 regions of TCR beta were amplified from RNA transcripts. Primed by the HTBI set, a first-round RT-PCR was run on the TCR CDR3. TCRdb re-derived calls from the multiplex PCR reads in MiXCR, one entry per CDR3 protein. This table holds 500,000 to 800,000 distinct CDR3 sequences, roughly 45% found once. The CDR3 is 15 residues long, ends included. From germline, CDR1 is SNHLY and CDR2 FYNNEI.

This TCR was recovered from an adult man with Graves' disease, either hyperthyroidism or ophthalmopathy (not recorded which). Source material: peripheral blood or thyroid tissue (not recorded which). The genes are TRBV2 and TRBJ1-1. The CDR3 here is CAICSAETLNTEAFF.